This is a list of T cell receptor beta chains from one sample in a study of CD8 T cells in ankylosing spondylitis. TCRdb reanalysed the 5' RACE reads using MiXCR and keeps one entry per CDR3 protein. The sample has around 150,000 distinct CDR3 sequences, more than 5.5% seen once. Sequencing was performed on blood, either unsorted or a sorted T cell fraction (not recorded which). The origin of the receptors is a female donor with ankylosing spondylitis or in good health (not recorded which). The CDR3 runs from the conserved cysteine through the conserved F or W. A D gene is named only where the DNA matches it firmly. Expanded clones are given a class, and other clones once, few, many or no size at all.

CDR3 DNA	CDR3 protein	clone size	J gene	CDR3 length	D gene	V gene
TGCGCCAGCAGCTTAAATGGGCAGGCCGGCGACTATGGCTACACCTTC	CASSLNGQAGDYGYTF	many	TRBJ1-2	16	.	TRBV5-1
TGCAGCGTCCGCATGACGTACCCGAACACTGAAGCTTTCTTT	CSVRMTYPNTEAFF	.	TRBJ1-1	14	.	TRBV29-1
TGCGCCAGCAGCTTCGCCGGAACCGGGGAGCTGTTTTTT	CASSFAGTGELFF	many	TRBJ2-2	13	.	TRBV5-1
TGCGCCAGCAGCTTGCAAGGGCCCGAAAAACTGTTTTTT	CASSLQGPEKLFF	many	TRBJ1-4	13	.	TRBV5-1
TGTGCCTTCGGACTGAGTAACTATGGCTACACCTTC	CAFGLSNYGYTF	many	TRBJ1-2	12	.	TRBV30
TGTGCCTGGGCAGTGGATACGCAGTATTTT	CAWAVDTQYF	few	TRBJ2-3	10	.	TRBV30
TGTGCCAGCAGCCCAGAGGGGGGGACAGAGACTCTACGACCCTACAATGAGCAGTTCTTC	CASSPEGGTETLRPYNEQFF	.	TRBJ2-1	20	.	TRBV4-2
TGTGCCAGCAGTTCACTAGCCGGAGACTGCGAGCAGTACTTC	CASSSLAGDCEQYF	.	TRBJ2-7	14	.	TRBV12-3/TRBV12-4
TGTGCCATCAGAGACGGGGGTAACACTGAAGCTTTCTTT	CAIRDGGNTEAFF	many	TRBJ1-1	13	.	TRBV10-3
TGTGCCAGCAGTGGACTAGCGGGGGGGCAAGATACGCAGTATTTT	CASSGLAGGQDTQYF	many	TRBJ2-3	15	TRBD2	TRBV6-1
TGTGCCAGCTCACCCGCCCCGGGGTCCTACGAGCAGTACTTC	CASSPAPGSYEQYF	.	TRBJ2-7	14	.	TRBV18
TGTGCCATCAGCCCCCTTCCTAGTTACGAGCAGTACTTC	CAISPLPSYEQYF	.	TRBJ2-7	13	.	TRBV5-5
TGTGCCAGCTCCGCAGGAGTTCGCTCCTACGAGCAGTACTTC	CASSAGVRSYEQYF	many	TRBJ2-7	14	.	TRBV6-1
TGTGCCAGCAGCTTATTCGACGAGAAGCAGTACTTC	CASSLFDEKQYF	many	TRBJ2-7	12	.	TRBV7-6
TGTGCCAGCAGCCTAGCGCGGACAGGGAACAATGAGCAGTTCTTC	CASSLARTGNNEQFF	many	TRBJ2-1	15	TRBD1	TRBV4-2
TGTGCCAGCAGTTGGGAGGGTGAGACCCAGTACTTC	CASSWEGETQYF	many	TRBJ2-5	12	TRBD2	TRBV12-3/TRBV12-4
TGCGCCAGCAGCCAAGAAGGCCTAGCGGGAAACCCCTACAATGAGCAGTTCTTC	CASSQEGLAGNPYNEQFF	many	TRBJ2-1	18	TRBD2	TRBV4-1
TGCAGCGTTGCAGGAGAATATAGCAATCAGCCCCAGCATTTT	CSVAGEYSNQPQHF	many	TRBJ1-5	14	.	TRBV29-1
TGCGCCAGCAGCTTGGAAGTTGCAACTAATGAAAAACTGTTTTTT	CASSLEVATNEKLFF	many	TRBJ1-4	15	.	TRBV5-1
TGCAGCGGTGGTAAGGAAGCTTTCTTT	CSGGKEAFF	many	TRBJ1-1	9	.	TRBV29-1
TGTGCCAGCAGCCCCCGGACGGCTAAAGAGTACTTC	CASSPRTAKEYF	many	TRBJ2-7	12	.	TRBV11-2
TGTGCCAGCAGCGTCGACAGGGGTCACGAGCAGTACTTC	CASSVDRGHEQYF	few	TRBJ2-7	13	TRBD1	TRBV7-3
TGTGCCAGCAGCTTAATCCACACAGATACGCAGTATTTT	CASSLIHTDTQYF	few	TRBJ2-3	13	.	TRBV7-2
TGTGCCAGCAGTTCTCGACAGGGCCGCGAGAATTCACCCCTCCACTTT	CASSSRQGRENSPLHF	many	TRBJ1-6	16	TRBD1	TRBV6-5
TGTGCCAGCAGTTTATCCGTCATTCGGGGTAGTTCACCCCTCCACTTT	CASSLSVIRGSSPLHF	many	TRBJ1-6	16	.	TRBV27
TGTGCCAGCAGACCAGGACAGGTCAACTATGGCTACACCTTC	CASRPGQVNYGYTF	.	TRBJ1-2	14	TRBD1	TRBV6-1
TGTGCCAGCAGCCTCTGGACAGGTGGGACTGAAGCTTTCTTT	CASSLWTGGTEAFF	many	TRBJ1-1	14	TRBD1	TRBV12-3/TRBV12-4